This entry concerns a single TCR beta chain. This sample was taken from a study of blood T cell repertoires in COVID-19. The germline gives CDR1 WSHSY, CDR2 SAAADI. The CDR3 runs 14 residues. V was clipped by 5 bases and J by 3 bases, with 11 bases between them. TCRdb keeps only in-frame clones here, not all; method: immunoSEQ multiplex PCR. The sample has about 190,000 clones; around 85% are singletons. Sequencing was performed on peripheral blood. The clonotype originates from a man aged 30 to 39 with acute or convalescent COVID-19. The chain joins TRBV10-2 to TRBJ1-5; TRBD1 is a possible D gene (5 bases). As DNA, the CDR3 is TGCGCCAGCAGTCCGACAGTCCACAATCAGCCCCAGCATTTT. Protein product: CASSPTVHNQPQHF.